Listed here are 10 T cell receptor beta chains from one sample, sequenced in a study of T cells after yellow fever vaccination. TCRdb re-called the 5' RACE reads through MiXCR, storing one row per CDR3 protein. The data contain about 13,000 distinct CDR3 sequences, approximately 4.9% of them singletons. The sample in question was PBMCs, either bulk or a sorted T-cell subset (CD4+, CD8+, memory, or dextramer-sorted; not recorded which), obtained 45 days after the yellow fever booster vaccination. These receptors were taken from a man between 25 and 39 years old who received the YFV17D yellow fever vaccine.

The table lists this clonotype with many counts. The rearrangement links TRBV12-3 or TRBV12-4 to TRBJ2-1, with 8 bases fitting TRBD1. J was trimmed by 0 bases and V by 6 bases; bases with no gene match: 4. The CDR3 has 15 residues. The CDR3 loop reads CASSLDRGSYNEQFF. The CDR3 DNA sequence: TGTGCCAGCAGCCTAGACAGGGGCTCCTACAATGAGCAGTTCTTC.

This clonotype was found many times. This rearrangement joins TRBV29-1 to TRBJ2-1, with 11 bases that match TRBD2. CDR3 size: 18 residues. Germline V CDR1 and CDR2: SQVTM, ANQGSEA. J was trimmed by 3 bases and V by 7 bases; bases with no gene match: 17. CDR3 sequence: CSAIPLGGTSGLYNEQFF. CDR3 bases: TGCAGCGCCATACCACTCGGCGGGACTAGCGGTCTCTACAATGAGCAGTTCTTC.

This clonotype was recorded many times. This chain connects TRBV10-3 to TRBJ1-3; TRBD1 might be the D (6 bases). Germline V CDR1 and CDR2: ENHRY, SYGVKD. Trimming shortened V by 4 bases and J by 0 bases, and 10 bases separated the two germline ends. The length of the CDR3 is 15 residues. The CDR3 reads CAISGDTHSGNTIYF. The CDR3 nucleotides read TGTGCCATCAGTGGGGACACCCACTCTGGAAACACCATATATTTT.

In its sample, this clonotype was seen many times. V usage is TRBV27 and J usage is TRBJ2-1, with D maybe TRBD2 (6 bases). This CDR3 is 16 amino acids long. The germline V gene has CDR1 MNHEY and CDR2 SMNVEV (reference sequence). The V and J ends lost 0 bases and 7 bases respectively, with 16 bases between them. CDR3 DNA sequence: TGTGCCAGCAGTTTATCCCCCCGGGGGATGGCTAATGAGCAGTTCTTC. It encodes CASSLSPRGMANEQFF.

This clonotype occurred many times. V and J are TRBV18 and TRBJ2-5, with D possibly TRBD2 on 5 matching bases. The CDR3 is 15 amino acids. Deletions cut 0 bases from V and 0 bases from J, with 8 bases between. CDR1 and CDR2 from the germline V gene are KGHSH and LQKENI. CDR3 loop: CASSPPAGYQETQYF. CDR3 nucleotides: TGTGCCAGCTCACCACCGGCGGGTTACCAAGAGACCCAGTACTTC.

Ten or more counts support this clonotype. CDR3: CSARVHNEQFF. For the CDR3, the DNA is TGCAGTGCTAGAGTACACAATGAGCAGTTCTTC. The chain uses TRBV20-1 and TRBJ2-1; D uncertain. The germline CDR1 and CDR2 sequences are DFQATT and SNEGSKA (reference sequence). The V gene lost 1 base and the J gene lost 5 bases, with 3 bases spanning the gap. The CDR3 extends over 11 amino acids.

Note on this clonotype: A much larger clone sits a single nucleotide away, making a read error possible. This chain uses TRBV3-1 with TRBJ1-1, with D tentatively TRBD1 (5 bases). The length of the CDR3 is 16 residues. In germline, CDR1 is LGHDT, CDR2 YNNKEL (reference sequence). This CDR3 reads CAGSLPLLGGRTEAFF. DNA for the CDR3: TGTGCCGGCAGCCTACCGTTGTTGGGGGGAAGGACTGAAGCTTTCTTT.

This clonotype was found many times. The V gene is TRBV5-1, the J gene TRBJ2-7; D might be TRBD2 (6 bases). V was clipped by 4 bases and J by 1 base, with 18 bases between them. CDR3 length: 16 residues. The germline gives CDR1 SGHRS, CDR2 YFSETQ. CDR3 nucleotide sequence: TGCGCCAGCAGCCTTGGCGGGGACGGTGCGTCCTACGAGCAGTACTTC. It specifies CASSLGGDGASYEQYF.

This clonotype showed up many times. V is TRBV4-2 and J is TRBJ2-1, with D maybe TRBD1 (7 bases). V was cut by 0 bases and J by 4 bases, with 19 bases left in between. CDR1 is LGHNA and CDR2 is YNFKEQ in the germline V gene. The CDR3 loop spans 18 amino acids. CDR3 coding DNA: TGTGCCAGCAGCCAAGAGGGTGGAGGGGGCGGGACGTACAATGAGCAGTTCTTC. This codes for CASSQEGGGGGTYNEQFF.

This clonotype was counted many times. This rearrangement joins TRBV20-1 to TRBJ2-7, with D tentatively TRBD2 (6 bases). Trimming took 6 bases from V and 4 from J, leaving 19 bases between them. The CDR3 spans 14 residues. CDR1 and CDR2 (germline): DFQATT, SNEGSKA (reference sequence). The CDR3 is CSALAGSRYYEQYF. CDR3 nucleotides: TGCAGTGCCCTTGCGGGGAGCAGGTATTACGAGCAGTACTTC.